This record looks at one T cell receptor (beta chain) sequence and its context. The antigen remains undetermined. This entry comes from a study of cytomegalovirus exposure and HLA in healthy donors. Broader study findings: Cytomegalovirus association was listed for 150 to 200 TCR beta chains. In a later analysis, most CMV-associated TCR beta chains appeared HLA-restricted. CMV serostatus was the sole immune exposure information available.

Germline CDR1 is MNHEY and CDR2 is SVGAGI. The CDR3 totals 12 residues. With 6 bases removed from V and 10 bases from J, the gap between germline ends came to 13 bases. Use of 60 Vbeta and 13 Jbeta primers characterized the PCR. TCRdb keeps only in-frame clones here, not all; method: immunoSEQ multiplex PCR. The profile shows approximately 130,000 clones, 84% of them singletons. Nominally healthy donors were sampled, though unrecorded immune exposures were likely. This chain uses TRBV6-5 with TRBJ2-1; a weak D match, TRBD1 (5 bases). The sequencing sample was made of PBMCs. The TCR comes from a man between 50 and 59 years old in good health and CMV-seronegative. Here the CDR3 DNA reads TGTGCCAGCAGCCAAAGGGGAAAAGAGCAGTTCTTC. This gives the protein CASSQRGKEQFF.